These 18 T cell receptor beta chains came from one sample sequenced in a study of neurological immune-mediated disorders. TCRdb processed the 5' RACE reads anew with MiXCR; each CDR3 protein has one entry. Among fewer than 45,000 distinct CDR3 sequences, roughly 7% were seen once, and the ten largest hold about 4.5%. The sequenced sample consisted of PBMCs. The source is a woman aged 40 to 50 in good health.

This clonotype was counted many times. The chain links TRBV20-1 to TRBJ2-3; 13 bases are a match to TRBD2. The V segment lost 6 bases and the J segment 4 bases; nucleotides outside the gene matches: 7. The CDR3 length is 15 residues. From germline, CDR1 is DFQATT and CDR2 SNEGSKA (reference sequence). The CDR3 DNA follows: TGCAGTGCCCGTAGGACTAGCGGGAGTTCAGATACGCAGTATTTT. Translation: CSARRTSGSSDTQYF.

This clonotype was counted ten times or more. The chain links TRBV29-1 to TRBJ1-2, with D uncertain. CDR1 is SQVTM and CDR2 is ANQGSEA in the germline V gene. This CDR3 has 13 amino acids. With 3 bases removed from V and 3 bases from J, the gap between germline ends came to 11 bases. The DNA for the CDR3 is TGCAGCGTTGAGAAGTTCACCCACTATGGCTACACCTTC. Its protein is CSVEKFTHYGYTF.

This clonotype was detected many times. The CDR3 coding sequence is TGTGCCAGCAGCTTGGCAGGGCCTCAGCCCCAGCATTTT. Residues: CASSLAGPQPQHF. The chain couples TRBV5-5 to TRBJ1-5, with a weak D call TRBD1 (5 bases). The CDR3 extends over 13 amino acids. Germline CDR1 is SGHKS and CDR2 is YYEKEE (reference sequence). The V end was cut by 0 bases, the J end by 6 bases, with 7 bases between.

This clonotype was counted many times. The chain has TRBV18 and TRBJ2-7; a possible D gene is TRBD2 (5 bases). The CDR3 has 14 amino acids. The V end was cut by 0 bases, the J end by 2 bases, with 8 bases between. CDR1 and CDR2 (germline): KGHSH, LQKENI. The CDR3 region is CASSPPVGTYEQYF. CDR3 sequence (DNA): TGTGCCAGCTCACCACCGGTCGGGACCTACGAGCAGTACTTC.

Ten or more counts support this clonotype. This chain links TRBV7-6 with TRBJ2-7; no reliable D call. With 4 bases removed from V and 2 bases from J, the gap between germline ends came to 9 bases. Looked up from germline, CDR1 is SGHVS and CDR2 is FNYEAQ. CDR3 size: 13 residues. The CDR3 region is CASSSPMTYEQYF. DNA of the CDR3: TGTGCCAGCAGCTCACCCATGACCTACGAGCAGTACTTC.

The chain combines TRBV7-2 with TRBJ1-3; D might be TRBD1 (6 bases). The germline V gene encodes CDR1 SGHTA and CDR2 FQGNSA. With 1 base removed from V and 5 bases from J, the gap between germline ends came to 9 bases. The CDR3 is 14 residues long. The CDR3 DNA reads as TGTGCCAGCAGCTTAGGGGGGACACGAAACACCATATATTTT. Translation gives CASSLGGTRNTIYF.

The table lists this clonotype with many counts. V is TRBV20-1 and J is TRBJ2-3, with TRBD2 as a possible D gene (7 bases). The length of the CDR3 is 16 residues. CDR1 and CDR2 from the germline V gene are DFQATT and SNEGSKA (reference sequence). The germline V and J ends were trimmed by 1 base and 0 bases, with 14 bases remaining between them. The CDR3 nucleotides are TGCAGTGCTAGAGGGAGGGGGGGGTCTAGCACAGATACGCAGTATTTT. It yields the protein CSARGRGGSSTDTQYF.

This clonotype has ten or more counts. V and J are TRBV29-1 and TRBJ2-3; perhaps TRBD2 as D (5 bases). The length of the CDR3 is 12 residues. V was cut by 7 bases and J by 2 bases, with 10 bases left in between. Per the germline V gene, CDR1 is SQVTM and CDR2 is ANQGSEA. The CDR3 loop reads CSGQGLTDTQYF. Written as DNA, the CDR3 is TGCAGCGGCCAAGGACTCACAGATACGCAGTATTTT.

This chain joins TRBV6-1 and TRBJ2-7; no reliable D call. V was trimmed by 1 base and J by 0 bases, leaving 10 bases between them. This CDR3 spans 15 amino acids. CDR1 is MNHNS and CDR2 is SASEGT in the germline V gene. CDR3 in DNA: TGTGCCAGCAGTGAAGGGCCTTCTAACTCCTACGAGCAGTACTTC. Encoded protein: CASSEGPSNSYEQYF.

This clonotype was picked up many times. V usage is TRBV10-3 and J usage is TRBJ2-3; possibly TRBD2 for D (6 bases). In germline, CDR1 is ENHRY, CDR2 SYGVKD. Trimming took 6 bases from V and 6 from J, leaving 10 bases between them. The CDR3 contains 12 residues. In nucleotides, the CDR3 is TGTGCCATCAGCGGGGGACCTGATACGCAGTATTTT. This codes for CAISGGPDTQYF.

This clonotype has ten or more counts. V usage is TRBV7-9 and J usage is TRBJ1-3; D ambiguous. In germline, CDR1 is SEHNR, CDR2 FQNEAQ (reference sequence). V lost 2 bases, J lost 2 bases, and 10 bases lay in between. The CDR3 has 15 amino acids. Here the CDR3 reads CASSLREEAGNTIYF. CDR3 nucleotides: TGTGCCAGCAGCTTAAGAGAGGAAGCTGGAAACACCATATATTTT. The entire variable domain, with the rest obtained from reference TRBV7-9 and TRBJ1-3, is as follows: DTGVSQNPRHKITKRGQNVTFRCDPISEHNRLYWYRQTLGQGPEFLTYFQNEAQLEKSRLLSDRFSAERPKGSFSTLEIQRTEQGDSAMYLCASSLREEAGNTIYFGEGSWLTVV.

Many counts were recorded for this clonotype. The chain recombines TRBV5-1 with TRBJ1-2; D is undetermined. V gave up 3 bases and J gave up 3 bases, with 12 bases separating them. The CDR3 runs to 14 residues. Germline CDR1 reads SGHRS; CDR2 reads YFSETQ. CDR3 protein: CASSSGPEDYGYTF. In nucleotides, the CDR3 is TGCGCCAGCAGCTCAGGCCCAGAGGACTATGGCTACACCTTC.

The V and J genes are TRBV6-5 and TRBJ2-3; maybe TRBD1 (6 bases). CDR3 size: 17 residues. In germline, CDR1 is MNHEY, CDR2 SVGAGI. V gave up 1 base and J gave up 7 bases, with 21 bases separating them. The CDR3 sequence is CASSYLGTPNILHTQYF. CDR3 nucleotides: TGTGCCAGCAGTTACTTGGGGACACCCAACATTCTCCATACGCAGTATTTT.

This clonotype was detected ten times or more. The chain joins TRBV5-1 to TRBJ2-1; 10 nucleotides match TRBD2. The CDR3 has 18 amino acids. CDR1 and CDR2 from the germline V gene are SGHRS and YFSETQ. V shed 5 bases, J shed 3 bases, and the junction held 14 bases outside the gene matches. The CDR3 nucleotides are TGCGCCAGCAGGGTTGGTCCTCTGATAGCGGGAGGCTACAATGAGCAGTTCTTC. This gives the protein CASRVGPLIAGGYNEQFF.

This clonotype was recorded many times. CDR3 sequence (DNA): TGTGCCAGCTCAGGCACCGGGACCGGGGCTATGGGTGAAGCTTTCTTT. Amino acids: CASSGTGTGAMGEAFF. This rearrangement joins TRBV18 to TRBJ1-1; possibly TRBD1 for D (5 bases). The CDR3 extends over 16 amino acids. V was cut by 5 bases and J by 7 bases, with 23 bases left in between. Germline V gives CDR1 KGHSH, CDR2 LQKENI. The full variable domain, rest sourced from reference TRBV18 and TRBJ1-1, is NAGVMQNPRHLVRRRGQEARLRCSPMKGHSHVYWYRQLPEEGLKFMVYLQKENIIDESGMPKERFSAEFPKEGPSILRIQQVVRGDSAAYFCASSGTGTGAMGEAFFGQGTRLTVV.

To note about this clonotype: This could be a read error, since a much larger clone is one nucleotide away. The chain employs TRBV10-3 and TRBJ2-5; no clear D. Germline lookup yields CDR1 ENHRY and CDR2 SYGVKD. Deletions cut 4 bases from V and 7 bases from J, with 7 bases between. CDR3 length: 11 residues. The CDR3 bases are TGTGCCATCAGTGCGGTGTGGACCCAGTACTTC. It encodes CAISAVWTQYF.

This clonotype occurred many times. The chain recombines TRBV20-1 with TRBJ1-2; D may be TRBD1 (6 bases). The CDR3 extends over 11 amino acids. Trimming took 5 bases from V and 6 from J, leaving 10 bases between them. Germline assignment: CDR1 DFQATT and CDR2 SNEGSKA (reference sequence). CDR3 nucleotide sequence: TGCAGTGCTGGTTACAGGGATGGCTACACCTTC. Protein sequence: CSAGYRDGYTF.

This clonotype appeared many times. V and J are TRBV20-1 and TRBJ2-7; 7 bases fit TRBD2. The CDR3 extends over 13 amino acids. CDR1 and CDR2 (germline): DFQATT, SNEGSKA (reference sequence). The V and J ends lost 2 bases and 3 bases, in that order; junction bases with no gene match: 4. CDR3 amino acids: CSARWGGGYEQYF. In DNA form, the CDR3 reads TGCAGTGCTAGATGGGGGGGGGGCTACGAGCAGTACTTC.